A selection of T cell receptor beta chains follows, all from one sample in a study of cytomegalovirus exposure and HLA in healthy donors. Sequenced by immunoSEQ multiplex PCR; TCRdb stores in-frame clones only, minus some. The data contain about 130,000 clones, roughly 79% of them singletons. Sequenced input: PBMCs. Receptor source: a woman between 35 and 50 years old in good health and CMV-seronegative. CDR3s include the opening cysteine and the closing phenylalanine or tryptophan. A D gene is named only where the DNA matches it firmly. Clone size is given for some rows only: seen once, a few or many times, or a class if the clone is expanded.

TRBJ1-1	TRBD1	-	TRBV6-5	TGTGCCAGCAGCCGAGACAGGGGTGGGACTGAAGCTTTCTTT	CASSRDRGGTEAFF
TRBJ2-1	TRBD2	-	TRBV7-2	TGTGCCAGCAGCTTAGGAGGGAGGGCCCCCTACAATGAGCAGTTCTTC	CASSLGGRAPYNEQFF
TRBJ1-2	TRBD1	-	TRBV5-4	TGTGCCAGCAGCTTAGACAGGGACGTCTATGGCTACACCTTC	CASSLDRDVYGYTF
TRBJ2-2	-	-	TRBV5-4	TGTGCCAGCAGCCCCCCCGAGGGGGCCGGGGAGCTGTTTTTT	CASSPPEGAGELFF
TRBJ2-5	-	-	TRBV30	TGTGCCTGGAGTACGACAGAAAAAGAGACCCAGTACTTC	CAWSTTEKETQYF
TRBJ1-2	TRBD1	-	TRBV5-8	TGTGCCAGCAGCTGGACAGGATCCACCTTC	CASSWTGSTF
TRBJ1-1	-	once	TRBV27	TGTGCCAGCAGCTCCAATGGAGTCGACACTGAAGCTTTCTTT	CASSSNGVDTEAFF
TRBJ2-3	-	few	TRBV7-3	TGTGCCAGCAGCTTAGACAGAAACACAGATACGCAGTATTTT	CASSLDRNTDTQYF
TRBJ1-1	TRBD1	-	TRBV9	TGTGCCAGCAGCCCGGGACAGTTCACTGAAGCTTTCTTT	CASSPGQFTEAFF
TRBJ2-3	TRBD2	-	TRBV9	TGTGCCAGCAGCGTACGGGGGGGCATGGATACGCAGTATTTT	CASSVRGGMDTQYF
TRBJ2-7	TRBD1	-	TRBV2	TGTGCCAGCTCGGGGTTCGGGGACAGGGGGGACGAGCAGTACTTC	CASSGFGDRGDEQYF
TRBJ1-5	-	-	TRBV18	TGTGCCAGCTCCCTGGACTCATCCGTGGGAGGCAATCAGCCCCAGCATTTT	CASSLDSSVGGNQPQHF
TRBJ2-5	TRBD2	-	TRBV7-6	TGTGCCAGCAGCTCACGTAGCGGGAGGGGTGAGACCCAGTACTTC	CASSSRSGRGETQYF
TRBJ2-7	TRBD1	-	TRBV28	TGTGCCAGCACCCCGGGGACAGGGATCTACGAGCAGTACTTC	CASTPGTGIYEQYF
TRBJ2-7	-	-	TRBV6-1	TGTGCCAGCAGTGAAGCGAGGAGCTTCGCCTACGAGCAGTACTTC	CASSEARSFAYEQYF
TRBJ2-7	TRBD1	once	TRBV5-5	TGTGCCAGCAGGACCGGGACAGGAGACTTTTACGAGCAGTACTTC	CASRTGTGDFYEQYF
TRBJ2-2	-	-	TRBV7-6	TGTGCCAGCAGCTTGACAGCAACGAACACCGGGGAGCTGTTTTTT	CASSLTATNTGELFF
TRBJ1-2	-	-	TRBV6-4	TGTGCCAGCAGTGACTCGGCGGATTCAAACTATGGCTACACCTTC	CASSDSADSNYGYTF
TRBJ1-2	TRBD1	-	TRBV30	TGTGCCTGGATAGTACAGGGGGGTTACTATGGCTACACCTTC	CAWIVQGGYYGYTF
TRBJ2-1	-	-	TRBV27	TGTGCCAGCGGAGTAGTCCTCAATGAGCAGTTCTTC	CASGVVLNEQFF
TRBJ1-4	TRBD1	once	TRBV2	TGTGCCAGCATCGGGACAGGGATAGTTGAAAAACTGTTTTTT	CASIGTGIVEKLFF
TRBJ2-3	TRBD2	-	TRBV14	TGTGCCAGCAGCCATCCTTCTTCCGGGACTAGCGGGAGGGCAGATACGCAGTATTTT	CASSHPSSGTSGRADTQYF
TRBJ2-5	TRBD1	-	TRBV2	TGTGCCAGCAGTACGCCGAAGGACAGGGTAGAAGAGACCCAGTACTTC	CASSTPKDRVEETQYF
TRBJ2-3	TRBD1	-	TRBV11-2	TGTGCCAGCAGCCGCGGGACAGGGGAAACGCAGTATTTT	CASSRGTGETQYF
TRBJ2-2	-	few	TRBV4-1	TGCGCCAGCAGCCATTCCCCTCAGGGGGGCACCGGGGAGCTGTTTTTT	CASSHSPQGGTGELFF
TRBJ1-1	-	-	TRBV28	TGTGCCAGCAGTTTAGGCAGGGCCTCTCCTGTGAACACTGAAGCTTTCTTC	CASSLGRASPVNTEAFF
TRBJ2-1	TRBD2	-	TRBV2	TGTGCCAGCAGTGGAGGGACTAGCGGGGGCACAGTGGGGCAGTTCTTC	CASSGGTSGGTVGQFF
TRBJ2-1	-	-	TRBV6-6	TGTGCCAGCAGTTACGTTCCATCGAGCTCCTACAATGAGCAGTTCTTC	CASSYVPSSSYNEQFF
TRBJ2-1	TRBD1	-	TRBV9	TGTGCCAGCAGCGTAGACGAGGGGGCCAACGATGAGCAGTTCTTC	CASSVDEGANDEQFF
TRBJ2-3	TRBD2	-	TRBV27	TGTGCCAGCAGTTTACTAGGGACTAGCGGGTTAGATACGCAGTATTTT	CASSLLGTSGLDTQYF
TRBJ1-5	TRBD1	-	TRBV4-1	TGCGCCAGCAGCCAAGATCCAGGGGGAAACAATCAGCCCCAGCATTTT	CASSQDPGGNNQPQHF
TRBJ2-7	-	-	TRBV27	TGTGCCAGCAGTCCCCGGGGGGCAGGATTCACCTACGAGCAGTACTTC	CASSPRGAGFTYEQYF
TRBJ1-5	TRBD1	once	TRBV5-1	TGCGCCAGCAGCTTGGGGGACAGAGGGAGGCCCCAGCATTTT	CASSLGDRGRPQHF
TRBJ1-1	TRBD1	-	TRBV7-3	TGTGCCAGCAGCCTCCTGACAGGGGGCGAGCCTTTCTTT	CASSLLTGGEPFF
TRBJ1-4	TRBD1	once	TRBV9	TGTGCCAGCAGCGTTGGGACAGGGGGACTGTTTTTT	CASSVGTGGLFF
TRBJ1-4	-	-	TRBV10-1	TGCGCCAGCAGTGAGTCGAGGAGACCAACTAATGAAAAACTGTTTTTT	CASSESRRPTNEKLFF
TRBJ2-4	TRBD1	-	TRBV23-1	TGCGCCAGCGGATCAGGGGGCTTGGCCAAAAACAGTCAGTACTTC	CASGSGGLAKNSQYF
TRBJ2-1	-	-	TRBV6-4	TGTGCCAGCAGTGGGCGGGATGGCAATGAGCAGTTCTTC	CASSGRDGNEQFF
TRBJ1-1	-	-	TRBV29-1	TGCAGCGTTGTAGGGGGAACCTACACTGAAGCTTTCTTT	CSVVGGTYTEAFF
TRBJ2-1	-	-	TRBV27	TGTGCCAGCAGGTTGGGACTCTACAATGAGCAGTTCTTC	CASRLGLYNEQFF
TRBJ2-1	-	few	TRBV5-1	TGCGCCAGCAGGCTCACAGGGCCTACGTCCAATGAGCAGTTCTTC	CASRLTGPTSNEQFF
TRBJ1-2	-	-	TRBV28	TGTGCCAGCAGTTTAGCGGGTTCAAACGATTATGGCTACACCTTC	CASSLAGSNDYGYTF
TRBJ1-1	-	once	TRBV14	TGTGCCAGCAGCCGGGGGGGGCCTATGAACACTGAAGCTTTCTTT	CASSRGGPMNTEAFF
TRBJ1-1	TRBD1	-	TRBV7-9	TGTGCCAGCAGCCCCGGACAGGGAGCCAAAGCTTTCTTT	CASSPGQGAKAFF
TRBJ1-1	-	-	TRBV7-9	TGTGCCAGCAGCTTATCGGGGGTATCTGAAGCTTTCTTT	CASSLSGVSEAFF
TRBJ2-2	-	-	TRBV27	TGTGCCAGCACCGCCCGGGCCGGGGACACCGGGGAGCTGTTTTTT	CASTARAGDTGELFF
TRBJ1-1	-	-	TRBV2	TGTGCCAGCAGGGCGGCAAGCACTGAAGCTTTCTTT	CASRAASTEAFF
TRBJ2-7	TRBD1	-	TRBV5-4	TGTGCCAGCAGCGGGCGGACAGGGGTCCTGCGGCCCTACGAGCAGTACTTC	CASSGRTGVLRPYEQYF
TRBJ1-2	-	-	TRBV7-2	TGTGCCAGCAGCTTAGACAGGGCTACTAACTATGGCTACACCTTC	CASSLDRATNYGYTF
TRBJ2-7	-	-	TRBV7-2	TGTGCCAGCAGCTTAGGGGCGGGGCCCGCCTACGAGCAGTACTTC	CASSLGAGPAYEQYF
TRBJ1-1	-	-	TRBV2	TGTGCCAGCAGTGGATCGAGGGGAGGAGCCACTGAAGCTTTCTTT	CASSGSRGGATEAFF
TRBJ2-3	-	-	TRBV11-3	TGTGCCAGCAGCTTAGACCTGACAGGCTCTGGGGCAGATACGCAGTATTTT	CASSLDLTGSGADTQYF
TRBJ2-3	TRBD2	-	TRBV15	TGTGCCACCAGCCGTGTCTTTGAGGCGGGGGGGCAGGCAGATACGCAGTATTTT	CATSRVFEAGGQADTQYF